These 30 T cell receptor beta chains share one sample of origin, sequenced in a study of cytomegalovirus exposure and HLA in healthy donors. Primers included in the PCR were 60 Vbeta and 13 Jbeta primers. The assay was immunoSEQ multiplex PCR, and TCRdb's table has in-frame clones only and misses some. The top ten clones hold 2% to 2.5% of a sample with roughly 90,000 clones, 65% to 85% of them seen once. Input material: PBMCs. Every receptor here comes from a man between 18 and 29 years old in good health and CMV-seronegative.

J is TRBJ2-1 and V is TRBV27, with D perhaps matching TRBD2 (5 bases). The CDR3 consists of 13 residues. The ends were cut back, 7 bases at V and 6 bases at J, with 13 bases in the middle. Germline assignment: CDR1 MNHEY and CDR2 SMNVEV (reference sequence). The CDR3 protein is CASTLGRGNEQFF. The CDR3 DNA reads as TGTGCCAGCACTCTCGGACGGGGCAATGAGCAGTTCTTC.

The rearrangement joins TRBV19 to TRBJ1-4, with unresolved D. The CDR3 has 14 residues. The V gene's germline CDR1 is LNHDA and CDR2 SQIVND (reference sequence). Deletions cut 7 bases from V and 8 bases from J, with 17 bases between. The CDR3 here is CASNNYSGREKLFF. CDR3 in DNA: TGTGCCAGTAACAACTACTCCGGTAGGGAAAAACTGTTTTTT. The whole variable domain, remainder taken from reference TRBV19 and TRBJ1-4, is DGGITQSPKYLFRKEGQNVTLSCEQNLNHDAMYWYRQDPGQGLRLIYYSQIVNDFQKGDIAEGYSVSREKKESFPLTVTSAQKNPTAFYLCASNNYSGREKLFFGSGTQLSVL.

This rearrangement joins TRBV7-9 to TRBJ1-6; 9 nucleotides agree with TRBD1. Germline V gene lookup returns CDR1 SEHNR and CDR2 FQNEAQ (reference sequence). V dropped 3 bases and J dropped 6; count of bases not matched to a gene: 9. There are 17 residues in the CDR3. CDR3 loop: CASSFRTGDRVNSPLHF. CDR3 DNA sequence: TGTGCCAGCAGCTTTAGAACCGGGGACAGGGTTAATTCACCCCTCCACTTT. Full variable domain (rest looked up from reference TRBV7-9 and TRBJ1-6): DTGVSQNPRHKITKRGQNVTFRCDPISEHNRLYWYRQTLGQGPEFLTYFQNEAQLEKSRLLSDRFSAERPKGSFSTLEIQRTEQGDSAMYLCASSFRTGDRVNSPLHFGNGTRLTVT.

In its sample, this clone was seen a few times. The chain joins TRBV5-1 to TRBJ1-1, with D possibly being TRBD1 (6 bases). From germline, CDR1 is SGHRS and CDR2 YFSETQ. The CDR3 loop spans 14 amino acids. V was shortened by 4 bases and J by 3 bases, with 13 bases between the two germline ends. For the CDR3, the DNA is TGCGCCAGCAGCACCGCTCCAGGGGACACTGAAGCTTTCTTT. This codes for CASSTAPGDTEAFF.

The chain has TRBV7-2 and TRBJ2-1; perhaps TRBD1 as D (6 bases). Per germline, CDR1 SGHTA and CDR2 FQGNSA. Trimming removed 2 bases at V and 5 bases at J, with 10 bases between. This CDR3 has 14 amino acids. The CDR3 bases are TGTGCCAGCAGCTTACTACAGGGAAACAATGAGCAGTTCTTC. Encoded protein: CASSLLQGNNEQFF.

The V and J genes are TRBV19 and TRBJ1-5, with 10 bases matching TRBD1. The CDR3 totals 14 residues. In germline, CDR1 is LNHDA, CDR2 SQIVND (reference sequence). Trimming removed 8 bases from V and 6 bases from J; junction bases left unmatched: 7. CDR3 DNA: TGTGCCAGTTGTGTGACAGGGGGCGGTCAGCCCCAGCATTTT. Its protein product is CASCVTGGGQPQHF.

This chain joins TRBV4-1 and TRBJ1-1; D is undetermined. The CDR3 covers 14 residues. CDR1 and CDR2 from the germline V gene are MGHRA and YSYEKL. The ends were cut back, 7 bases at V and 1 base at J, with 13 bases in the middle. CDR3 bases: TGCGCCAGCACCCCGACATGGAAGAACACTGAAGCTTTCTTT. Amino acid sequence: CASTPTWKNTEAFF.

The chain recombines TRBV7-2 with TRBJ2-1; 9 nucleotides line up with TRBD2. The CDR3 is 16 residues long. Germline assignment: CDR1 SGHTA and CDR2 FQGNSA. Trimming took 1 base from V and 2 from J; bases not matched to a gene: 3. CDR3 amino acids: CASSLEAGGTYNEQFF. Here the CDR3 DNA reads TGTGCCAGCAGCTTAGAAGCGGGGGGAACCTACAATGAGCAGTTCTTC. Full variable domain (missing parts from reference TRBV7-2 and TRBJ2-1): GAGVSQSPSNKVTEKGKDVELRCDPISGHTALYWYRQSLGQGLEFLIYFQGNSAPDKSGLPSDRFSAERTGGSVSTLTIQRTQQEDSAVYLCASSLEAGGTYNEQFFGPGTRLTVL.

This clone was counted a single time. V usage is TRBV4-2 and J usage is TRBJ2-3; TRBD2 aligns across 10 bases. Germline V CDR1 and CDR2: LGHNA, YNFKEQ. CDR3 length: 17 amino acids. V dropped 1 base and J dropped 2; count of bases not matched to a gene: 6. The CDR3 sequence is CASSQALAGEPTDTQYF. The CDR3 bases are TGTGCCAGCAGCCAAGCTCTAGCGGGGGAGCCCACAGATACGCAGTATTTT.

This clone appeared a single time. DNA of the CDR3: TGCGCCAGCAACCCGTGGCTAGCGGGGGGAAACGGGGAGCAGTTCTTC. Protein: CASNPWLAGGNGEQFF. V gene TRBV5-1 combines with J gene TRBJ2-1, with 11 bases fitting TRBD2. Germline V gene lookup returns CDR1 SGHRS and CDR2 YFSETQ. The ends lost 6 bases at V and 10 bases at J; junction bases unmatched: 15. The CDR3 length is 16 residues.

The CDR3 reads CASSQVLSEQFF. CDR3 DNA sequence: TGCGCCAGCAGCCAAGTATTGAGTGAGCAGTTCTTC. This rearrangement joins TRBV4-1 to TRBJ2-1; D remains ambiguous. V was cut by 1 base and J by 9 bases, with 7 bases left in between. CDR3 length equals 12 residues. Germline V CDR1 and CDR2: MGHRA, YSYEKL.

V gene TRBV30 combines with J gene TRBJ1-4; TRBD1 might be the D (6 bases). The V gene's germline CDR1 is GTSNPN and CDR2 SVGIG (reference sequence). V was pared by 0 bases and J by 8 bases, with 13 bases between. CDR3 length: 14 amino acids. Here the CDR3 DNA reads TGTGCCTGGAGTGTAGCACCCGACAGGGAAAAACTGTTTTTT. This encodes CAWSVAPDREKLFF.

This clone appeared a single time. This chain links TRBV7-6 with TRBJ2-5; TRBD1 might be the D (5 bases). The J call may not be correct, given that the DNA end is closer to TRBJ2-7. The CDR3 is 15 residues long. Germline lookup yields CDR1 SGHVS and CDR2 FNYEAQ. CDR3 coding DNA: TGTGCCAGCAGCGCACCAGCTTCCAGGGCCCACGAGCAGTACTTC. It encodes CASSAPASRAHEQYF.

This clone was counted between two and nine times. The chain recombines TRBV27 with TRBJ1-2, with D maybe TRBD1 (5 bases). With 4 bases removed from V and 8 bases from J, the gap between germline ends came to 8 bases. Germline assignment: CDR1 MNHEY and CDR2 SMNVEV (reference sequence). The CDR3 spans 11 residues. The CDR3 DNA reads as TGTGCCAGCAGTTCAGGGTGGGGCTACACCTTC. This gives the protein CASSSGWGYTF.

This clone was observed a single time. This chain links TRBV11-2 with TRBJ2-7; possible D gene TRBD2, 6 bases. Germline CDR1 and CDR2: SGHAT and FQNNGV. V was clipped by 5 bases and J by 7 bases, with 21 bases between them. The CDR3 extends over 15 amino acids. The CDR3 loop is CASSPGWGVDLEQYF. For the CDR3, the DNA is TGTGCCAGCAGCCCCGGTTGGGGGGTGGATCTGGAGCAGTACTTC.

Turning to this clone: Other DNA sequences in the sample encode the same CDR3. The chain recombines TRBV7-8 with TRBJ1-1; 8 positions match TRBD1. Germline V gene lookup returns CDR1 SGHVS and CDR2 FQNEAQ. The junction had 5 bases not matched to a gene; V was cut back by 5 bases and J by 3 bases. The CDR3 covers 14 residues. The CDR3 spells CASSTGQGDTEAFF. In nucleotides, the CDR3 is TGTGCCAGCAGCACCGGACAGGGAGACACTGAAGCTTTCTTT.

This clone has a single count. This chain joins TRBV27 and TRBJ1-6, with D unresolved. Germline V gene sequence: CDR1 MNHEY, CDR2 SMNVEV (reference sequence). Trimming took 5 bases from V and 9 from J, leaving 17 bases between them. CDR3 size: 15 residues. The CDR3, as DNA: TGTGCCAGCAGTGCCCTCCCCGGGAGGGCTTCACCCCTCCACTTT. Translating it yields CASSALPGRASPLHF.

The V call is TRBV18, the J call TRBJ2-1; D perhaps matches TRBD1 (6 bases). CDR1 and CDR2 (germline): KGHSH, LQKENI. The CDR3 covers 13 residues. Trimming removed 6 bases from V and 5 bases from J, with 11 bases in between. The CDR3 DNA follows: TGTGCCAGCTCCCTCCACAGGGACAATGAGCAGTTCTTC. This sequence encodes CASSLHRDNEQFF.

J is TRBJ1-5 and V is TRBV19; no firm D call. The CDR3 sequence is 14 residues long. Germline V gives CDR1 LNHDA, CDR2 SQIVND (reference sequence). V dropped 0 bases and J dropped 4 bases, with 7 bases sitting between them. The CDR3 sequence is CASSIDTQNQPQHF. CDR3 nucleotide sequence: TGTGCCAGTAGTATAGATACACAGAATCAGCCCCAGCATTTT.

The genes are TRBV10-2 and TRBJ2-3; 7 bases align to TRBD2. V lost 3 bases to trimming and J lost 0 bases; unmatched junction nucleotides: 6. The CDR3 contains 16 residues. The V gene's germline CDR1 is WSHSY and CDR2 SAAADI. CDR3 bases: TGCGCCAGCAGTGACACAGCGGGAACTAGCACAGATACGCAGTATTTT. Protein sequence: CASSDTAGTSTDTQYF.

The genes are TRBV6-1 and TRBJ2-7; TRBD1 is a possible D gene (6 bases). Trimming stripped 5 bases from V and 0 bases from J, with 14 bases between. The CDR3 totals 15 residues. CDR1 and CDR2 from the germline V gene are MNHNS and SASEGT. The CDR3 DNA follows: TGTGCCAGCAGTTCCCAACAGGGAATCTCCTACGAGCAGTACTTC. This sequence encodes CASSSQQGISYEQYF.

In DNA form, the CDR3 reads TGTGCCAGCAGTTACTCGCCGACAGGGGCTAACTATGGCTACACCTTC. Translation gives CASSYSPTGANYGYTF. This sequence joins TRBV6-5 and TRBJ1-2, with 8 bases identical to TRBD1. CDR3 length equals 16 residues. Losses at the gene ends were 0 bases for V and 0 bases for J; bases not matched to a gene: 3. CDR1 is MNHEY, CDR2 SVGAGI, per germline.

This clone was observed a handful of times. This rearrangement joins TRBV2 to TRBJ1-2; D gene ambiguous. Germline V lookup: CDR1 SNHLY, CDR2 FYNNEI. V was cut by 7 bases and J by 7 bases, with 10 bases left in between. The CDR3 runs 11 residues. Written as DNA, the CDR3 is TGTGCCAGCACCCCGTCGGGTGGCTACACCTTC. Translation: CASTPSGGYTF.

This clone was counted once. The chain is built from TRBV18 and TRBJ1-6, with D tentatively TRBD1 (5 bases). V was pared by 8 bases and J by 14 bases, with 19 bases between. The CDR3 runs to 13 residues. The germline CDR1 and CDR2 sequences are KGHSH and LQKENI. CDR3 region: CASLPGQGGSLHF. In DNA form, the CDR3 reads TGTGCCAGCCTTCCGGGGCAGGGAGGTTCCCTCCACTTT.

This chain uses TRBV21-1 with TRBJ1-5. TRBV21-1 is an annotated pseudogene. CDR3 size: 18 residues. CDR3 loop: CASSKEVYEGGSNQPQHF. CDR3 nucleotide sequence: TGTGCCAGCAGCAAGGAGGTATATGAGGGTGGTTCCAATCAGCCCCAGCATTTT.

This clone was seen only a few times. This chain links TRBV4-2 with TRBJ1-6; D is possibly TRBD1 (6 bases). In germline, CDR1 is LGHNA, CDR2 YNFKEQ. The CDR3 is 17 residues long. V lost 0 bases, J lost 7 bases, and 16 bases lay in between. CDR3 protein: CASSQEGGPGVNSPLHF. CDR3 nucleotides: TGTGCCAGCAGCCAAGAGGGGGGGCCGGGCGTGAATTCACCCCTCCACTTT.

With regard to this clone: At one boundary the junction diverges from the germline segment, which might be a read error. The V and J genes are TRBV7-9 and TRBJ2-7, with D perhaps matching TRBD1 (5 bases). There are 13 residues in the CDR3. Per germline, CDR1 SEHNR and CDR2 FQNEAQ (reference sequence). CDR3 in DNA: TGTTCCAGCAGCATGGACACCCTGGGGGAGCAGTACTTC. It encodes CSSSMDTLGEQYF.

J is TRBJ1-3 and V is TRBV19; 9 bases agree with TRBD1. The CDR3 has 17 residues. Trimming took 6 bases from V and 2 from J; bases not matched to a gene: 11. CDR1 is LNHDA, CDR2 SQIVND, per germline (reference sequence). DNA of the CDR3: TGTGCCAGTAGGAAAATGAAAACAGGGGGCGCTGGAAACACCATATATTTT. The encoded protein is CASRKMKTGGAGNTIYF.

This chain joins TRBV7-8 and TRBJ2-2; the D is unclear. Trimming removed 2 bases at V and 2 bases at J, with 9 bases between. Germline V gene lookup returns CDR1 SGHVS and CDR2 FQNEAQ. This CDR3 has 15 residues. In DNA, the CDR3 is TGTGCCAGCAGCTTAAGCAGGTCCAACACCGGGGAGCTGTTTTTT. Encoded protein: CASSLSRSNTGELFF.

The gene calls are TRBV4-1 and TRBJ1-5; 9 nucleotides match TRBD1. With V trimmed by 2 bases and J by 2 bases, 4 bases remained unmatched. CDR1 and CDR2 from the germline V gene are MGHRA and YSYEKL. CDR3 size: 16 residues. CDR3 loop: CASSQSRDRGNQPQHF. In nucleotides, the CDR3 is TGCGCCAGCAGCCAATCCCGGGACAGGGGCAATCAGCCCCAGCATTTT.